A single sample is the source of the 28 T cell receptor beta chains below, sequenced in a study of STAT5B mutations in CD4+ large granular lymphocyte leukemia. Clones were read by immunoSEQ multiplex PCR, and TCRdb kept only the in-frame ones, dropping some. Among around 25,000 clones listed, around 72% were seen once. The sample was CD4+ T cells from blood buffy coats. The receptors were sampled from a human donor in good health.

This clone was seen only a few times. The chain links TRBV19 to TRBJ1-1; no reliable D call. V lost 2 bases and J lost 1, with 5 bases in between. Germline CDR1 and CDR2: LNHDA and SQIVND (reference sequence). The CDR3 loop spans 13 amino acids. The CDR3 DNA reads TGTGCCAGTAGTATAAACTGGAACACTGAAGCTTTCTTT. Its protein product is CASSINWNTEAFF.

This clone appeared a few times. V usage is TRBV7-3 and J usage is TRBJ1-1, with D uncertain. This CDR3 is 13 amino acids long. Germline V gene sequence: CDR1 SGHTA, CDR2 FQGTGA. Trimming removed 8 bases at V and 1 base at J, with 11 bases between. CDR3 amino acids: CASSSERNTEAFF. The CDR3 DNA reads TGTGCCAGCTCTAGTGAGAGGAACACTGAAGCTTTCTTT.

This clone was found a few times. The chain recombines TRBV18 with TRBJ2-7, with 8 bases that match TRBD1. The germline V gene has CDR1 KGHSH and CDR2 LQKENI. This CDR3 contains 15 residues. V was pared by 1 base and J by 2 bases, with 4 bases of the junction left unmatched. The CDR3: CASSPLDRATYEQYF. Written as DNA, the CDR3 is TGTGCCAGCTCACCACTGGACAGGGCCACCTACGAGCAGTACTTC.

The J gene is TRBJ1-2, the V gene TRBV7-2, with D perhaps TRBD1 (6 bases). The CDR3 loop spans 13 amino acids. V lost 4 bases to trimming and J lost 7 bases, with 13 bases between them. CDR1 is SGHTA and CDR2 is FQGNSA in the germline V gene. CDR3 protein: CASSSRQARGYTF. Written as DNA, the CDR3 is TGTGCCAGCAGCTCCCGACAGGCGCGTGGCTACACCTTC.

This clone has only a few counts. The chain is built from TRBV7-9 and TRBJ2-7; D possibly corresponds to TRBD1 (5 bases). CDR1 and CDR2 (germline): SEHNR, FQNEAQ (reference sequence). Trimming cost V 7 bases and J 1 base, with 14 bases left between them. The CDR3 is made up of 14 amino acids. In nucleotides, the CDR3 is TGTGCCAGCACCCCAAGGGGCGCATCCTACGAGCAGTACTTC. It specifies CASTPRGASYEQYF.

The chain recombines TRBV28 with TRBJ1-1; possible D gene TRBD1, 5 bases. The V and J ends lost 8 bases and 5 bases respectively, with 18 bases between them. The CDR3 extends over 14 amino acids. Germline assignment: CDR1 MDHEN and CDR2 SYDVKM. The CDR3 region has the DNA TGTGCCAGCGGGATCCCGGGGGTCAGGACTGAAGCTTTCTTT. Translation: CASGIPGVRTEAFF.

V and J are TRBV6-1 and TRBJ2-5; no definite D call. The CDR3 runs to 15 residues. Germline V gene lookup returns CDR1 MNHNS and CDR2 SASEGT. Trimming took off 6 bases at V and 2 bases at J, with 16 bases between the two ends. The CDR3 region is CASRPPLVRQETQYF. The CDR3 nucleotides read TGTGCCAGCAGACCACCGTTGGTCAGACAAGAGACCCAGTACTTC.

The table lists this clone with a few counts. CDR3 nucleotide sequence: TGTGCCAGCAGCACGGACAGGAACACTGAAGCTTTCTTT. It translates to CASSTDRNTEAFF. This chain uses TRBV9 with TRBJ1-1; possibly TRBD1 for D (6 bases). V lost 4 bases to trimming and J lost 1 base, with 8 bases between them. The CDR3 contains 13 residues. Germline V gene sequence: CDR1 SGDLS, CDR2 YYNGEE.

This chain joins TRBV5-1 and TRBJ2-7; 10 nucleotides line up with TRBD2. The CDR3 loop spans 15 amino acids. CDR1 and CDR2 (germline): SGHRS, YFSETQ. Trimming removed 3 bases from V and 4 bases from J; junction bases left unmatched: 7. The CDR3 region has the DNA TGCGCCAGCAGCTCAGGCGGAGCGGGGGGGTACGAGCAGTACTTC. This codes for CASSSGGAGGYEQYF.

The chain combines TRBV5-1 with TRBJ2-3, with D unclear. CDR1 and CDR2 (germline): SGHRS, YFSETQ. Trimming removed 0 bases at V and 0 bases at J, with 8 bases between. This CDR3 is 15 amino acids long. The CDR3 sequence: CASSLDSLSTDTQYF. The CDR3 DNA follows: TGCGCCAGCAGCTTGGACTCTCTGAGCACAGATACGCAGTATTTT.

This chain uses TRBV7-2 with TRBJ2-7; D gene uncertain. Germline values: CDR1 SGHTA, CDR2 FQGNSA. Trimming shortened V by 6 bases and J by 5 bases, and 14 bases separated the two germline ends. This CDR3 contains 13 residues. CDR3 DNA sequence: TGTGCCAGCAGGGCTCCCCCCGCCCACGAGCAGTACTTC. This sequence encodes CASRAPPAHEQYF.

J is TRBJ1-2 and V is TRBV28; 8 bases are shared with TRBD1. V shed 5 bases and J 7 bases; nucleotides not matched to a gene: 12. The CDR3 runs to 15 residues. Germline lookup yields CDR1 MDHEN and CDR2 SYDVKM. CDR3 region: CASSPFGTGAGGYTF. DNA of the CDR3: TGTGCCAGCAGTCCGTTCGGGACAGGCGCTGGTGGCTACACCTTC.

The rearrangement uses TRBV27 and TRBJ2-2; TRBD2 might be the D (5 bases). The CDR3 runs 13 residues. V lost 5 bases, J lost 5 bases, and 9 bases lay in between. Germline V gene lookup returns CDR1 MNHEY and CDR2 SMNVEV (reference sequence). The chain's CDR3 is CASSRRPTGELFF. DNA for the CDR3: TGTGCCAGCAGTCGGAGGCCGACCGGGGAGCTGTTTTTT.

The chain couples TRBV7-2 to TRBJ2-5; D unresolved. The CDR3 spans 15 residues. V gave up 6 bases and J gave up 5 bases, with 19 bases separating them. CDR1 is SGHTA, CDR2 FQGNSA, per germline. The CDR3 sequence is CASRQYTSAWETQYF. The CDR3 DNA reads TGTGCCAGCAGGCAATATACAAGCGCTTGGGAGACCCAGTACTTC.

The rearrangement joins TRBV5-6 to TRBJ2-5; D might be TRBD2 (5 bases). This CDR3 comprises 17 residues. Germline-derived CDR1 and CDR2 are SGHDT and YYEEEE. V lost 2 bases, J lost 2 bases, and 19 bases lay in between. This chain's CDR3 is CASSFFGVGVEQETQYF. In DNA, the CDR3 is TGTGCCAGCAGCTTCTTCGGGGTTGGGGTAGAGCAAGAGACCCAGTACTTC.

This clone has only one observation. This same CDR3 is encoded by further DNA sequences in the sample. This sequence joins TRBV2 and TRBJ2-7; D gene ambiguous. Germline lookup yields CDR1 SNHLY and CDR2 FYNNEI. V was cut by 8 bases and J by 5 bases, with 13 bases left in between. The CDR3 runs 12 residues. CDR3 sequence (DNA): TGTGCCAGCTCCCGACACCGCGACGAGCAGTACTTC. It specifies CASSRHRDEQYF.

V usage is TRBV19 and J usage is TRBJ1-6, with D uncertain. V dropped 2 bases and J dropped 4 bases, with 9 bases sitting between them. CDR3 size: 15 residues. Germline lookup yields CDR1 LNHDA and CDR2 SQIVND (reference sequence). CDR3 sequence reads: CASSISDVYNSPLHF. The CDR3 DNA follows: TGTGCCAGTAGTATATCCGACGTTTATAATTCACCCCTCCACTTT. Looking up the rest from reference TRBV19 and TRBJ1-6 gives the full variable domain: DGGITQSPKYLFRKEGQNVTLSCEQNLNHDAMYWYRQDPGQGLRLIYYSQIVNDFQKGDIAEGYSVSREKKESFPLTVTSAQKNPTAFYLCASSISDVYNSPLHFGNGTRLTVT.

J is TRBJ2-2 and V is TRBV6-4, with D uncertain. V lost 7 bases to trimming and J lost 0 bases, with 9 bases between them. This CDR3 spans 14 amino acids. The germline V gene has CDR1 MRHNA and CDR2 SNTAGT. CDR3 DNA sequence: TGTGCCAGCACAGTCTCCGCGAACACCGGGGAGCTGTTTTTT. Translated, it gives CASTVSANTGELFF.

The CDR3 protein is CASSFFASDTQYF. The DNA for the CDR3 is TGTGCCAGCAGCTTTTTTGCATCAGATACGCAGTATTTT. This chain uses TRBV5-4 with TRBJ2-3; D gene uncertain. V was clipped by 2 bases and J by 4 bases, with 8 bases between them. Looked up from germline, CDR1 is SGHNT and CDR2 is YYREEE (reference sequence). The CDR3 contains 13 residues.

The chain is built from TRBV9 and TRBJ2-2, with 7 positions matching TRBD1. The J segment lost 4 bases and the V segment lost 4 bases, leaving 7 bases of the junction unmatched. The CDR3 loop spans 15 amino acids. Germline V CDR1 and CDR2: SGDLS, YYNGEE. The CDR3 coding sequence is TGTGCCAGCAGCCCCCGGACAGGACCCACCGGGGAGCTGTTTTTT. Its translation: CASSPRTGPTGELFF.

This clone was found a few times. The chain recombines TRBV7-2 with TRBJ1-1, with D maybe TRBD1 (5 bases). V shed 5 bases and J shed 4 bases, with 14 bases lying between them. The germline gives CDR1 SGHTA, CDR2 FQGNSA. This CDR3 is built from 14 residues. The CDR3 region is CASSKNRDGTEAFF. CDR3 in DNA: TGTGCCAGCAGCAAAAACCGGGACGGCACTGAAGCTTTCTTT.

The chain uses TRBV4-2 and TRBJ2-7; 7 bases match TRBD1. The CDR3 contains 16 residues. Trimming cost V 1 base and J 0 bases; bases outside gene matches: 6. Germline V gives CDR1 LGHNA, CDR2 YNFKEQ. The CDR3 protein is CASSQAQGQTSYEQYF. CDR3 DNA sequence: TGTGCCAGCAGCCAAGCCCAGGGACAGACCTCCTACGAGCAGTACTTC.

V usage is TRBV5-5 and J usage is TRBJ1-2; 10 bases map to TRBD1. The CDR3 sequence is 15 residues long. The junction had 7 bases not matched to a gene; V was cut back by 0 bases and J by 8 bases. Germline V gene data show CDR1 as SGHKS and CDR2 as YYEKEE (reference sequence). Here the CDR3 DNA reads TGTGCCAGCAGCTTGGTATCAGGGACAGGGGAAGGCTACACCTTC. Translating gives CASSLVSGTGEGYTF.

This clone was found once. This chain uses TRBV6-5 with TRBJ1-1; D possibly corresponds to TRBD1 (5 bases). V lost 5 bases and J 0 bases, leaving 10 bases between the germline ends. The germline gives CDR1 MNHEY, CDR2 SVGAGI. CDR3 size: 14 residues. The CDR3 loop is CASSQRQLNTEAFF. The CDR3 DNA sequence: TGTGCCAGCAGTCAAAGACAGCTGAACACTGAAGCTTTCTTT.

This CDR3 reads CASSRASGGSYEQYF. In nucleotides, the CDR3 is TGTGCCAGCAGCCGCGCGAGCGGGGGTTCCTACGAGCAGTACTTC. The chain combines TRBV14 with TRBJ2-7, with 8 bases fitting TRBD2. The J segment lost 1 base and the V segment lost 4 bases, leaving 6 bases of the junction unmatched. The CDR3 has 15 residues. Germline V gene data show CDR1 as SGHDN and CDR2 as FVKESK. Full variable domain (outside the CDR3, taken from reference TRBV14 and TRBJ2-7): EAGVTQFPSHSVIEKGQTVTLRCDPISGHDNLYWYRRVMGKEIKFLLHFVKESKQDESGMPNNRFLAERTGGTYSTLKVQPAELEDSGVYFCASSRASGGSYEQYFGPGTRLTVT.

The V and J genes are TRBV4-1 and TRBJ2-3; 10 bases fit TRBD1. Germline CDR1 and CDR2: MGHRA and YSYEKL. The V and J ends lost 2 bases and 3 bases, in that order; junction bases with no gene match: 8. The CDR3 is 17 amino acids. CDR3 region: CASSQLPGTGVTDTQYF. CDR3 DNA: TGCGCCAGCAGCCAACTACCCGGGACAGGGGTAACAGATACGCAGTATTTT.

The V call is TRBV7-2, the J call TRBJ2-1; D is possibly TRBD2 (6 bases). With 5 bases removed from V and 4 bases from J, the gap between germline ends came to 9 bases. The CDR3 consists of 13 residues. Germline V gene lookup returns CDR1 SGHTA and CDR2 FQGNSA. CDR3 DNA sequence: TGTGCCAGCAGCACCGGACTATACAATGAGCAGTTCTTC. Translated: CASSTGLYNEQFF.

The chain couples TRBV27 to TRBJ1-1; 11 bases fit TRBD1. V shed 5 bases, J shed 11 bases, and the junction held 7 bases outside the gene matches. Looked up from germline, CDR1 is MNHEY and CDR2 is SMNVEV (reference sequence). This CDR3 region has 13 residues. CDR3 sequence reads: CASSRTGGGWAFF. For the CDR3, the DNA is TGTGCCAGCAGTAGGACAGGGGGCGGGTGGGCTTTCTTT.